Below are 25 T cell receptor beta chains sequenced from a single sample in a study of human T cells and chemical hapten exposure. Time point described: pre-sensitization, week 0. The treatment: therapeutic diphenylcyclopropenone sensitization with weekly scalp DPC. MiXCR was run by TCRdb on the RACE reads, yielding one entry per CDR3 protein. The table lists around 120,000 distinct CDR3 sequences, 13% of them singletons. Sequenced here: whole blood, sampled in connection with sensitization to the hapten diphenylcyclopropenone (DPC). The receptor set was obtained from a woman between 18 and 29 years old with alopecia areata. Some clones in this sample may be carry-over from other donors' samples.

The J gene is TRBJ2-2, the V gene TRBV25-1, with D possibly TRBD1 on 6 matching bases. V lost 4 bases and J lost 0, with 12 bases in between. The CDR3 runs to 16 residues. The V gene's germline CDR1 is MGHDK and CDR2 SYGVNS. The CDR3 DNA reads as TGTGCCAGCAGTGCTCAGGGGACCACGAACACCGGGGAGCTGTTTTTT. Its translation is CASSAQGTTNTGELFF.

This chain joins TRBV5-6 and TRBJ1-1, with 8 bases that match TRBD1. CDR1 SGHDT and CDR2 YYEEEE come from the germline V gene. This CDR3 has 14 amino acids. With 0 bases clipped from V and 4 bases from J, the junction kept 2 bases outside the gene matches. CDR3 sequence (DNA): TGTGCCAGCAGCTTGGCGACAGGGGCCACTGAAGCTTTCTTT. Amino acids: CASSLATGATEAFF.

This clonotype was detected once. An end of the junction differs from the germline gene, which may be a read error. The CDR3 bases are TGCGCCAGCAGCTTGAACAGGGGGACTGAAGCTTTATTT. It is translated as CASSLNRGTEALF. The genes are TRBV5-1 and TRBJ1-1; 8 nucleotides line up with TRBD1. This CDR3 region has 13 residues. Per the germline V gene, CDR1 is SGHRS and CDR2 is YFSETQ. Together with reference TRBV5-1 and TRBJ1-1, the CDR3 gives the full variable domain: KAGVTQTPRYLIKTRGQQVTLSCSPISGHRSVSWYQQTPGQGLQFLFEYFSETQRNKGNFPGRFSGRQFSNSRSEMNVSTLELGDSALYLCASSLNRGTEALFGQGTRLTVV.

The chain has TRBV7-3 and TRBJ1-6; D ambiguous. Between the trimmed V and J ends, which lost 5 bases and 4 bases, there was a span of 9 bases. This CDR3 spans 14 amino acids. In germline, CDR1 is SGHTA, CDR2 FQGTGA. The CDR3 loop is CASSLDGYNSPLHF. For the CDR3, the DNA is TGTGCCAGCAGCCTGGACGGATATAATTCACCCCTCCACTTT. Combining the CDR3 with reference TRBV7-3 and TRBJ1-6 gives the whole variable domain GAGVSQTPSNKVTEKGKYVELRCDPISGHTALYWYRQSLGQGPEFLIYFQGTGAADDSGLPNDRFFAVRPEGSVSTLKIQRTERGDSAVYLCASSLDGYNSPLHFGNGTRLTVT.

This clonotype has a count of ten or more. The chain recombines TRBV6-6 with TRBJ2-2, with D perhaps matching TRBD1 (6 bases). V was cut by 8 bases and J by 7 bases, with 14 bases left in between. CDR3 size: 13 residues. Germline CDR1 MNHNY, CDR2 SVGAGI (reference sequence). CDR3 sequence reads: CASLVQGFGELFF. The CDR3 coding sequence is TGTGCCAGCCTCGTGCAGGGGTTCGGGGAGCTGTTTTTT.

There are a few counts of this clonotype. The rearrangement uses TRBV7-8 and TRBJ2-6, with TRBD1 as a possible D gene (5 bases). Trimming pared 2 bases from V and 0 bases from J, leaving 14 bases between. The CDR3 consists of 18 residues. Germline lookup yields CDR1 SGHVS and CDR2 FQNEAQ. In DNA, the CDR3 is TGTGCCAGCAGCTTAAGGGGCAGTAGTTCCTCTGGGGCCAACGTCCTGACTTTC. Translating gives CASSLRGSSSSGANVLTF.

This clonotype was seen at least ten times. This chain links TRBV5-1 with TRBJ2-7, with 7 nucleotides matching TRBD1. The J segment lost 5 bases and the V segment lost 4 bases, leaving 9 bases of the junction unmatched. Germline CDR1 reads SGHRS; CDR2 reads YFSETQ. This CDR3 spans 14 amino acids. CDR3 in DNA: TGCGCCAGCAGCAACCGGGACAGTGGGGACGAGCAGTACTTC. Its translation is CASSNRDSGDEQYF. Using reference TRBV5-1 and TRBJ2-7 for the parts outside the CDR3, the full variable domain is KAGVTQTPRYLIKTRGQQVTLSCSPISGHRSVSWYQQTPGQGLQFLFEYFSETQRNKGNFPGRFSGRQFSNSRSEMNVSTLELGDSALYLCASSNRDSGDEQYFGPGTRLTVT.

This clonotype came up many times. The rearrangement uses TRBV7-9 and TRBJ2-1; the match to TRBD1 covers 9 bases. Germline lookup yields CDR1 SEHNR and CDR2 FQNEAQ (reference sequence). The CDR3 is 14 residues long. The V gene end was trimmed by 6 bases and the J gene end by 5 bases; junction bases not matched to a gene: 5. Here the CDR3 DNA reads TGTGCCAGCAGGAGGGACAGGGACCACAATGAGCAGTTCTTC. Translation gives CASRRDRDHNEQFF.

In this sample, this clonotype turned up many times. DNA for the CDR3: TGTGCCAGCAGTCCTAGCCCCACTCACAGGGACTCTCTATGGGAGCAGTACTTC. It is translated as CASSPSPTHRDSLWEQYF. This chain joins TRBV25-1 and TRBJ2-7; D is possibly TRBD1 or TRBD2 (6 bases each). CDR1 and CDR2 (germline): MGHDK, SYGVNS. CDR3 length: 18 amino acids. V was cut by 5 bases and J by 7 bases, with 30 bases left in between.

As regards this clonotype: At one boundary the junction diverges from the germline segment, which might be a read error. CDR3 nucleotides: TGTGCCAGCAGCGCCGCTTACCTAGCCAAAAACTTTCAGTACTTC. Protein: CASSAAYLAKNFQYF. The V gene is TRBV12-3 or TRBV12-4, the J gene TRBJ2-4; D is perhaps TRBD2 (5 bases). CDR3 length equals 15 residues.

This clonotype was seen only a few times. J is TRBJ1-5 and V is TRBV7-8; D remains unclear. CDR1 SGHVS and CDR2 FQNEAQ come from the germline V gene. V lost 6 bases and J lost 5, with 8 bases in between. The CDR3 has 12 amino acids. The CDR3 protein is CASRGGDQPQHF. CDR3 nucleotide sequence: TGTGCCAGCAGGGGAGGAGATCAGCCCCAGCATTTT.

The V gene is TRBV18, the J gene TRBJ1-1; D is perhaps TRBD1 (5 bases). Trimming pared 3 bases from V and 0 bases from J, leaving 11 bases between. Germline V CDR1 and CDR2: KGHSH, LQKENI. The CDR3 is made up of 15 amino acids. The CDR3 nucleotides are TGTGCCAGCTCACCCGCGGGGGTCGTGAACACTGAAGCTTTCTTT. This codes for CASSPAGVVNTEAFF. Looking up the rest from reference TRBV18 and TRBJ1-1 gives the full variable domain: NAGVMQNPRHLVRRRGQEARLRCSPMKGHSHVYWYRQLPEEGLKFMVYLQKENIIDESGMPKERFSAEFPKEGPSILRIQQVVRGDSAAYFCASSPAGVVNTEAFFGQGTRLTVV.

This clonotype was counted many times. The chain combines TRBV15 with TRBJ1-1, with a weak D call TRBD1 (6 bases). Germline V CDR1 and CDR2: LNHNV, YYDKDF (reference sequence). The CDR3 has 16 residues. Trimming removed 0 bases from V and 2 bases from J, with 13 bases in between. In DNA, the CDR3 is TGTGCCACCAGCAGAGATTACGGCAGGGGAAACACTGAAGCTTTCTTT. Protein product: CATSRDYGRGNTEAFF.

This clonotype has a handful of counts. The chain couples TRBV9 to TRBJ2-3, with 10 bases identical to TRBD1. Germline V gene sequence: CDR1 SGDLS, CDR2 YYNGEE. The V and J ends lost 0 bases and 1 base, in that order; junction bases with no gene match: 5. The CDR3 totals 17 residues. CDR3 coding DNA: TGTGCCAGCAGCGTAGCGACAGGGGGCGCCGGCACAGATACGCAGTATTTT. This codes for CASSVATGGAGTDTQYF. Combining the CDR3 with reference TRBV9 and TRBJ2-3 gives the whole variable domain DSGVTQTPKHLITATGQRVTLRCSPRSGDLSVYWYQQSLDQGLQFLIQYYNGEERAKGNILERFSAQQFPDLHSELNLSSLELGDSALYFCASSVATGGAGTDTQYFGPGTRLTVL.

The chain combines TRBV27 with TRBJ1-6; tentative D call: TRBD1 (5 bases). Between the trimmed V and J ends, which lost 4 bases and 8 bases, there was a span of 12 bases. Per the germline V gene, CDR1 is MNHEY and CDR2 is SMNVEV (reference sequence). The CDR3 extends over 14 amino acids. CDR3 residues: CASSSVGPDSPLHF. CDR3 nucleotides: TGTGCCAGCAGTTCGGTGGGGCCCGATTCACCCCTCCACTTT.

This chain links TRBV3-1 with TRBJ1-4; no clear D gene. CDR3 length: 15 amino acids. CDR1 LGHDT and CDR2 YNNKEL come from the germline V gene (reference sequence). V was clipped by 0 bases and J by 8 bases, with 13 bases between them. This CDR3 reads CASSQEFSAREKLFF. CDR3 in DNA: TGTGCCAGCAGCCAAGAGTTCTCTGCGAGGGAAAAACTGTTTTTT.

This clonotype has ten or more counts. The chain employs TRBV20-1 and TRBJ2-7; 12 nucleotides agree with TRBD1. The V and J ends lost 3 bases and 7 bases, in that order; junction bases with no gene match: 7. CDR3 length: 14 amino acids. From germline, CDR1 is DFQATT and CDR2 SNEGSKA (reference sequence). CDR3 region: CSASPGTGGREQYF. The CDR3 coding sequence is TGCAGTGCTAGTCCCGGGACAGGGGGCAGAGAGCAGTACTTC.

V is TRBV6-5 and J is TRBJ1-2; 9 nucleotides agree with TRBD1. The length of the CDR3 is 15 residues. The V gene end was trimmed by 2 bases and the J gene end by 8 bases; junction bases not matched to a gene: 9. CDR1 is MNHEY, CDR2 SVGAGI, per germline. The CDR3 bases are TGTGCCAGCAGTTACCCAACCACAGGGGGCCAAGGCTACACCTTC. Amino acids: CASSYPTTGGQGYTF.

The chain carries TRBV12-3 or TRBV12-4 and TRBJ1-2; D is possibly TRBD1 (6 bases). The CDR3 runs 13 residues. The V end was cut by 4 bases, the J end by 8 bases, with 14 bases between. Here the CDR3 reads CASSWGPTGGYTF. CDR3 nucleotide sequence: TGTGCCAGCAGTTGGGGGCCCACGGGGGGCTACACCTTC.

This clonotype has more than one count but fewer than ten. The rearrangement links TRBV5-4 to TRBJ2-1, with 9 bases fitting TRBD2. The CDR3 contains 16 residues. Germline loops: CDR1 SGHNT, CDR2 YYREEE (reference sequence). V dropped 4 bases and J dropped 2; count of bases not matched to a gene: 7. The CDR3 DNA is TGTGCCAGCAGCCCAGTCGCGGGGGGGGCCTACAATGAGCAGTTCTTC. This sequence encodes CASSPVAGGAYNEQFF.

In this sample, this clonotype turned up a few times. The J gene is TRBJ2-5, the V gene TRBV13, with D possibly TRBD2 on 5 matching bases. The germline V gene encodes CDR1 PRHDT and CDR2 FYEKMQ (reference sequence). Trimming stripped 0 bases from V and 2 bases from J, with 13 bases between. This CDR3 comprises 16 residues. The CDR3 bases are TGTGCCAGCAGCTTAGGTTGGACTGCCTTACAAGAGACCCAGTACTTC. Its protein product is CASSLGWTALQETQYF.

This chain uses TRBV7-8 with TRBJ2-5; possible D gene TRBD2, 5 bases. The V gene's germline CDR1 is SGHVS and CDR2 FQNEAQ. Trimming took 5 bases from V and 2 from J, leaving 18 bases between them. The CDR3 runs to 16 residues. The CDR3 loop reads CASSPTDGKRQETQYF. The CDR3 nucleotides are TGTGCCAGCAGCCCGACGGACGGGAAGAGACAAGAGACCCAGTACTTC.

This clonotype was found a few times. V is TRBV7-2 and J is TRBJ2-7, with D possibly TRBD1 on 5 matching bases. V dropped 5 bases and J dropped 6 bases, with 20 bases sitting between them. CDR3 length: 15 amino acids. The germline V gene has CDR1 SGHTA and CDR2 FQGNSA. The CDR3 coding sequence is TGTGCCAGCAGCCCTAGGGGTTCAGGGTCTTCCGAGCAGTACTTC. Amino acid sequence: CASSPRGSGSSEQYF.

The V gene is TRBV7-9, the J gene TRBJ2-7, with 11 bases fitting TRBD2. In germline, CDR1 is SEHNR, CDR2 FQNEAQ (reference sequence). V shed 8 bases, J shed 1 base, and the junction held 7 bases outside the gene matches. The CDR3 runs 15 residues. CDR3 sequence (DNA): TGTGCCAGCGGCACGGGACTAGCGGAATCCTACGAGCAGTACTTC. This codes for CASGTGLAESYEQYF.

The chain is built from TRBV12-5 and TRBJ1-1; TRBD1 aligns across 7 bases. CDR1 and CDR2 (germline): LGHNT, FRNRAP. The junction had 5 bases not matched to a gene; V was cut back by 5 bases and J by 5 bases. The CDR3 spans 13 residues. DNA of the CDR3: TGTGCTAGTGGTGCCTCAGGGGGGACTGAAGCTTTCTTT. Translating gives CASGASGGTEAFF.